This TCR beta chain was obtained from a study of OX40 agonist ivuxolimab in advanced cancers. This table comes from immunoSEQ multiplex PCR, and its TCRdb copy is limited to in-frame clones, with some not included. The repertoire holds about 53,000 clones, with roughly nine tenths as singletons. The V end lost 4 bases, the J end lost 1 base, and 13 bases lay between the germline ends. This CDR3 has 15 residues. Per germline, CDR1 LGHNA and CDR2 YSLEER. This specimen consisted of CD4+ or CD8+ T cells sorted from blood, obtained in a trial of the OX40 agonist ivuxolimab. This rearrangement joins TRBV4-3 to TRBJ1-1; weak D call: TRBD1 (5 bases). The origin of this receptor is an adult with an advanced solid tumor such as melanoma, head and neck, liver or kidney cancer. This CDR3 reads CASSLNIRGNTEAFF. CDR3 bases: TGCGCCAGCAGCCTAAACATTAGGGGGAACACTGAAGCTTTCTTT.